Listed below are T cell receptor beta chains from one sample, sequenced in a study of cytomegalovirus exposure and HLA in healthy donors. Produced via immunoSEQ multiplex PCR; TCRdb's table is partial and in-frame only. This sample carries more than 150,000 clones, roughly three quarters of them seen once, and the ten largest clones take less than 2.5%. The specimen was PBMCs. The receptors derive from a woman in her thirties in good health and CMV-seropositive. CDR3s include the opening cysteine and the closing phenylalanine or tryptophan. A D gene is named only where the DNA matches it firmly. The listing skips clone size in some rows; elsewhere it reads once, few, many or a size class.

j_call v_call d_call clone_size cdr3_aa cdr3_nt
TRBJ2-5 TRBV4-1 TRBD2 NA CASAWREIQETQYF TGCGCCAGCGCATGGCGGGAGATCCAAGAGACCCAGTACTTC
TRBJ1-1 TRBV6-5 NA once CASSYGGREAFF TGTGCCAGCAGTTATGGGGGGAGGGAAGCTTTCTTT
TRBJ2-7 TRBV4-3 NA NA CASSRFRVYEQYF TGCGCCAGCAGCCGATTCAGGGTGTACGAGCAGTACTTC
TRBJ2-7 TRBV27 NA NA CASSLGGSRVSEQYF TGTGCCAGCAGCCTAGGGGGTTCTCGCGTATCCGAGCAGTACTTC
TRBJ1-5 TRBV4-3 NA NA CASSQQGNQPQHF TGCGCCAGCAGCCAACAGGGCAATCAGCCCCAGCATTTT
TRBJ1-1 TRBV5-6 NA NA CASGTVGGNTEAFF TGTGCCAGCGGTACGGTGGGGGGGAACACTGAAGCTTTCTTT
TRBJ2-2 TRBV5-5 TRBD2 NA CASSSGTSGANTGELFF TGTGCCAGCAGCTCCGGGACTAGCGGGGCGAACACCGGGGAGCTGTTTTTT
TRBJ2-7 TRBV4-1 TRBD1 NA CASSQHPGQNYEQYF TGCGCCAGCAGCCAGCATCCGGGACAGAACTACGAGCAGTACTTC
TRBJ2-1 TRBV5-1 TRBD2 few CASSFPVPGLAGGSYNEQFF TGCGCCAGCAGCTTCCCAGTCCCGGGACTAGCGGGGGGATCCTACAATGAGCAGTTCTTC
TRBJ1-1 TRBV5-1 NA NA CASSLAGGRYAEAFF TGCGCCAGCAGCTTGGCCGGGGGGCGGTATGCTGAAGCTTTCTTT
TRBJ1-4 TRBV5-1 NA NA CASSLGATPAGEKLFF TGCGCCAGCAGCTTGGGTGCTACCCCAGCGGGTGAAAAACTGTTTTTT
TRBJ2-7 TRBV5-1 NA NA CASSLDPGVKDEQYF TGCGCCAGCAGCTTGGATCCAGGGGTAAAGGACGAGCAGTACTTC
TRBJ1-6 TRBV30 NA NA CACLSGPYNSPLHF TGTGCCTGCCTCAGCGGACCTTATAATTCACCCCTCCACTTT
TRBJ2-3 TRBV5-1 NA NA CASSPERSMNTQYF TGCGCCAGCAGCCCGGAGCGGTCGATGAATACGCAGTATTTT
TRBJ2-3 TRBV18 NA NA CASSPLRAGYGYTQYF TGTGCCAGCTCACCACTTCGGGCGGGGTATGGGTATACGCAGTATTTT
TRBJ1-2 TRBV7-2 NA NA CASSLGPLYGYTF TGTGCCAGCAGCTTGGGCCCGCTCTATGGCTACACCTTC
TRBJ2-3 TRBV6-6 TRBD1 NA CASSRDRGNADTQYF TGTGCCAGCAGTCGCGACAGGGGTAACGCAGATACGCAGTATTTT
TRBJ1-1 TRBV28 NA NA CASSPPRGGGTEAFF TGTGCCAGCAGCCCGCCCAGGGGCGGTGGCACTGAAGCTTTCTTT
TRBJ2-7 TRBV6-1 TRBD1 NA CASSDPGDRASYEQYF TGTGCCAGCAGTGACCCCGGGGACAGGGCATCCTACGAGCAGTACTTC
TRBJ2-3 TRBV5-5 NA NA CASSQDYSAEYF TGTGCCAGCAGCCAGGACTATTCGGCAGAGTATTTT
TRBJ2-3 TRBV4-2 TRBD1 NA CASSPVRRGGQGWTDTQYF TGTGCCAGCAGCCCAGTGCGTAGGGGGGGACAGGGATGGACAGATACGCAGTATTTT
TRBJ2-7 TRBV10-1 NA NA CASSLDSAYEQYF TGCGCCAGCAGTCTTGACAGCGCCTACGAGCAGTACTTC
TRBJ2-5 TRBV9 TRBD2 NA CASSLRLAQETQYF TGTGCCAGCAGCTTGAGACTAGCGCAGGAGACCCAGTACTTC
TRBJ2-1 TRBV4-3 NA NA CASSQDPTGGSYNEQFF TGCGCCAGCAGCCAAGATCCCACCGGGGGCTCCTACAATGAGCAGTTCTTC
TRBJ1-6 TRBV6-1 NA NA CASSPSSYNSPLHF TGTGCCAGCAGCCCGAGCTCCTATAATTCACCCCTCCACTTT
TRBJ1-2 TRBV29-1 NA NA CSGFQRSGNGYTF TGCAGCGGATTCCAAAGATCAGGGAATGGCTACACCTTC
TRBJ2-1 TRBV7-2 TRBD2 few CASSLRWGGYNEQFF TGTGCCAGCAGCTTAAGATGGGGGGGATACAATGAGCAGTTCTTC
TRBJ2-7 TRBV7-2 TRBD2 NA CASSPEGLSSLEQYF TGTGCCAGCAGCCCAGAGGGACTATCGTCTCTAGAGCAGTACTTC
TRBJ2-7 TRBV4-3 NA few CASSQGLQSFEQYF TGCGCCAGCAGCCAAGGGCTGCAGTCGTTCGAGCAGTACTTC
TRBJ1-3 TRBV5-1 NA NA CASSLSDSLSGNTIYF TGCGCCAGCAGCTTGTCCGACAGCCTCTCTGGAAACACCATATATTTT
TRBJ2-3 TRBV5-6 TRBD2 NA CASSPPGLVRTQYF TGTGCCAGCAGCCCCCCGGGACTAGTAAGGACGCAGTATTTT
TRBJ1-5 TRBV15 NA NA CATSSISSRDQPQHF TGTGCCACCAGCTCCATTTCCTCCCGGGATCAGCCCCAGCATTTT
TRBJ2-6 TRBV9 NA few CASSVGRAGANVLTF TGTGCCAGCAGCGTAGGCAGAGCGGGGGCCAACGTCCTGACTTTC
TRBJ1-6 TRBV5-6 NA NA CASFIWQPGRNSPLHF TGTGCCAGCTTTATTTGGCAGCCCGGGAGGAATTCACCCCTCCACTTT
TRBJ1-2 TRBV4-3 TRBD1 NA CASSQSFDRADYGYTF TGCGCCAGCAGCCAATCCTTCGACAGGGCGGACTATGGCTACACCTTC
TRBJ2-3 TRBV5-1 NA few CASSLRQSSTDTQYF TGCGCCAGCAGCTTACGACAGTCTAGCACAGATACGCAGTATTTT
TRBJ2-7 TRBV5-8 TRBD1 NA CASSYGTETYEQYF TGTGCCAGCAGCTATGGGACAGAAACCTACGAGCAGTACTTC
TRBJ2-7 TRBV5-4 NA NA CASSWGAYEQYF TGTGCCAGCAGCTGGGGGGCCTACGAGCAGTACTTC
TRBJ2-7 TRBV6-6 NA NA CASSPQQFSYEQYF TGTGCCAGCAGCCCACAACAGTTCTCCTACGAGCAGTACTTC
TRBJ2-5 TRBV27 TRBD1 few CASSLFNRTGTRETQYF TGTGCCAGCAGTTTATTTAATAGGACAGGGACGAGAGAGACCCAGTACTTC
TRBJ2-7 TRBV11-2 TRBD2 NA CASSSLAGGHSYEQYF TGTGCCAGCAGCTCCTTGGCGGGGGGCCACTCCTACGAGCAGTACTTC
TRBJ2-7 TRBV27 NA NA CASSLRQVGYEQYF TGTGCCAGCAGTCTAAGACAGGTGGGCTACGAGCAGTACTTC
TRBJ2-1 TRBV18 NA few CASSPIQGNEQFF TGTGCCAGCTCACCGATTCAGGGAAATGAGCAGTTCTTC
TRBJ2-3 TRBV28 TRBD1 NA CASGQGNSADTQYF TGTGCCAGCGGACAGGGGAATAGCGCAGATACGCAGTATTTT
TRBJ2-3 TRBV7-2 NA NA CASSLGSSTDTQYF TGTGCCAGCAGCTTAGGTTCTAGCACAGATACGCAGTATTTT
TRBJ2-1 TRBV2 NA few CASGGRGGRNNEQFF TGTGCCAGCGGGGGGAGGGGGGGCCGCAACAATGAGCAGTTCTTC
TRBJ2-1 TRBV6-6 TRBD2 NA CASTLSREGWRFF TGTGCCAGCACCCTGAGCAGGGAGGGGTGGCGGTTCTTC
TRBJ2-3 TRBV5-6 NA NA CASSSETDTQYF TGTGCCAGCAGCTCTGAGACAGATACGCAGTATTTT
TRBJ2-1 TRBV7-2 TRBD1 NA CASSLARTPGQGEQFF TGTGCCAGCAGCTTAGCGAGGACCCCAGGACAGGGTGAGCAGTTCTTC